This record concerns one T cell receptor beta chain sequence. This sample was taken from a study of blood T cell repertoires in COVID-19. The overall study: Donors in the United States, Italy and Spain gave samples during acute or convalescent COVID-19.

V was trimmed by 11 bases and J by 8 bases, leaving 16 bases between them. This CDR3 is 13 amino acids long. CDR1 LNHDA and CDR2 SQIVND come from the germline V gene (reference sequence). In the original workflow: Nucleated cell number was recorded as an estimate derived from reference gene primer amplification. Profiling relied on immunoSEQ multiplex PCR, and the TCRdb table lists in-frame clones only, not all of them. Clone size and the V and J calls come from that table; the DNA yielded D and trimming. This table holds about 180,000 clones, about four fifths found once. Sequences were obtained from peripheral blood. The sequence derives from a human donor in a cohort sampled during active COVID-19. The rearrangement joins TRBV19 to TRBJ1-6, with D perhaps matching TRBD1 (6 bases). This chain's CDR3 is CAVRGGRDSPLHF. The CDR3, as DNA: TGTGCCGTACGAGGGGGTCGGGATTCACCCCTCCACTTT.